Presented here are 26 T cell receptor beta chains from one specimen sequenced in a study of CD8 T cells in ankylosing spondylitis. TCRdb analysed the 5' RACE reads with MiXCR anew, one entry per CDR3 protein. Counted here are about 130,000 distinct CDR3 sequences, approximately 15% occurring once; the ten biggest clones make up 2.5% to 3%. Sample: blood, either unsorted or a sorted T cell fraction (not recorded which). The receptor source for this set is a female donor with ankylosing spondylitis or in good health (not recorded which).

The chain is built from TRBV11-1 and TRBJ2-3; 9 positions match TRBD2. Trimming at V came to 8 bases and at J to 2 bases, leaving 11 bases not matched to a gene. Germline CDR1 reads SGHAT; CDR2 reads FQDESV (reference sequence). The CDR3 consists of 16 residues. The CDR3 loop reads CASGPRTSVATDTQYF. CDR3 nucleotide sequence: TGTGCCAGCGGTCCACGGACTAGCGTCGCCACAGATACGCAGTATTTT. Filled out from reference TRBV11-1 and TRBJ2-3, the complete variable domain reads EAEVAQSPRYKITEKSQAVAFWCDPISGHATLYWYRQILGQGPELLVQFQDESVVDDSQLPKDRFSAERLKGVDSTLKIQPAELGDSAMYLCASGPRTSVATDTQYFGPGTRLTVL.

This clonotype was counted only a few times. The chain is built from TRBV20-1 and TRBJ1-3, with D maybe TRBD1 (5 bases). Trimming took 3 bases from V and 2 from J, leaving 11 bases between them. Germline V lookup: CDR1 DFQATT, CDR2 SNEGSKA (reference sequence). The length of the CDR3 is 14 residues. The CDR3 loop is CSASYPGTGNTIYF. In DNA form, the CDR3 reads TGCAGTGCTAGTTATCCAGGGACTGGAAACACCATATATTTT.

This clonotype was found many times. This chain joins TRBV28 and TRBJ2-1; 7 bases align to TRBD2. Germline CDR1 and CDR2: MDHEN and SYDVKM. The J segment lost 1 base and the V segment lost 5 bases, leaving 8 bases of the junction unmatched. The CDR3 spans 16 residues. The CDR3 sequence: CASSPTSVSSYNEQFF. CDR3 sequence (DNA): TGTGCCAGCAGTCCTACTAGCGTTTCTTCCTACAATGAGCAGTTCTTC.

Comments on this clonotype: This may be a read error: a much more frequent sequence differs by one nucleotide. The chain links TRBV12-3 or TRBV12-4 to TRBJ2-6, with unresolved D. This CDR3 spans 15 amino acids. Here the CDR3 reads CAGSIWGSGANVLTF. In DNA, the CDR3 is TGTGCCGGCAGTATCTGGGGTTCTGGGGCCAACGTCCTGACTTTC.

Remarks on this clonotype: This sequence may be a read error, since a much larger clone differs from it by one base. The chain couples TRBV29-1 to TRBJ2-7, with D unresolved. Deletions cut 7 bases from V and 0 bases from J, with 25 bases between. The germline V gene encodes CDR1 SQVTM and CDR2 ANQGSEA. The CDR3 length is 17 residues. CDR3 protein: CSALKAWVRMSSYEQYF. The CDR3 DNA is TGCAGCGCCCTGAAAGCTTGGGTCAGGATGAGCTCCTACGAGCAGTACTTC.

As regards this clonotype: This may arise from a read error, as a much more abundant clone is one base away. The chain combines TRBV5-5 with TRBJ2-5, with TRBD1 as a possible D gene (6 bases). Trimming left V 3 bases short and J 10 bases short, with 19 bases between. The CDR3 has 14 amino acids. In germline, CDR1 is SGHKS, CDR2 YYEKEE (reference sequence). Here the CDR3 DNA reads TGTGCCAGCAGCTACCGGGACGGGGACATAGGCCAGTACTTC. It yields the protein CASSYRDGDIGQYF.

This clonotype was recorded at least ten times. V is TRBV24-1 and J is TRBJ1-6, with D hard to call. Trimming removed 2 bases at V and 8 bases at J, with 9 bases between. The CDR3 has 14 amino acids. CDR1 and CDR2 from the germline V gene are KGHDR and SFDVKD. The DNA for the CDR3 is TGTGCCACCAGTGATTCCAGGACCCATTCACCCCTCCACTTT. It yields the protein CATSDSRTHSPLHF.

Remarks on this clonotype: This may arise from a read error, as a much more abundant clone is one base away. The J gene is TRBJ2-5, the V gene TRBV20-1; D is possibly TRBD2 (6 bases). CDR3 size: 14 residues. Looked up from germline, CDR1 is DFQATT and CDR2 is SNEGSKA (reference sequence). CDR3 in amino acids: CSASKAGIQETRYF. CDR3 nucleotides: TGCAGTGCTAGTAAGGCGGGGATTCAAGAGACCCGGTACTTC.

This chain connects TRBV7-2 to TRBJ2-3; 7 positions agree with TRBD2. The J segment lost 3 bases and the V segment lost 2 bases, leaving 11 bases of the junction unmatched. This CDR3 has 17 amino acids. The germline gives CDR1 SGHTA, CDR2 FQGNSA. CDR3: CASSLRWSGEGTDTQYF. The CDR3 DNA reads TGTGCCAGCAGCTTAAGATGGAGCGGGGAGGGTACAGATACGCAGTATTTT.

The table lists this clonotype with a count of one. The chain carries TRBV6-5 and TRBJ1-4, with TRBD1 as a possible D gene (6 bases). V gave up 2 bases and J gave up 7 bases, with 14 bases separating them. Per the germline V gene, CDR1 is MNHEY and CDR2 is SVGAGI. The CDR3 has 15 residues. As DNA, the CDR3 is TGTGCCAGCAGTTACGGGGGCCAGGCAGGTGAAAAACTGTTTTTT. This codes for CASSYGGQAGEKLFF.

This clonotype was seen more than once but under ten times. J is TRBJ2-3 and V is TRBV29-1, with 11 bases that match TRBD2. The CDR3 is 15 amino acids. V was pared by 6 bases and J by 1 base, with 6 bases of the junction left unmatched. CDR1 is SQVTM and CDR2 is ANQGSEA in the germline V gene. The CDR3 DNA is TGCAGCGTCCCGGGACTAGCGGAGCGCACAGATACGCAGTATTTT. It codes for CSVPGLAERTDTQYF.

CDR3 loop: CSASPLRRYNSPLHF. The CDR3 DNA sequence: TGCAGTGCTAGCCCGTTAAGGCGATATAATTCACCCCTCCACTTT. This chain connects TRBV20-1 to TRBJ1-6; D is unclear. Germline CDR1 and CDR2: DFQATT and SNEGSKA (reference sequence). V lost 3 bases, J lost 4 bases, and 13 bases lay in between. The CDR3 consists of 15 residues.

The chain couples TRBV6-1 to TRBJ2-1; 8 bases fit TRBD2. Germline trimming cut 5 bases from V and 7 bases from J; bases unmatched to any gene: 4. The CDR3 covers 13 residues. Germline assignment: CDR1 MNHNS and CDR2 SASEGT. This CDR3 reads CASSRTSLNEQFF. CDR3 in DNA: TGTGCCAGCAGTCGGACTAGCCTAAATGAGCAGTTCTTC.

This clonotype has at least ten counts. V gene TRBV9 combines with J gene TRBJ2-7, with D maybe TRBD2 (5 bases). The CDR3 sequence is 12 residues long. The V gene lost 5 bases and the J gene lost 3 bases, with 9 bases spanning the gap. Germline loops: CDR1 SGDLS, CDR2 YYNGEE. CDR3 residues: CASSMGDYEQYF. The CDR3 region has the DNA TGTGCCAGCAGTATGGGAGACTACGAGCAGTACTTC.

This clonotype has a handful of counts. This sequence joins TRBV5-1 and TRBJ2-1; 8 bases line up with TRBD2. Germline V CDR1 and CDR2: SGHRS, YFSETQ. This CDR3 has 15 residues. V was pared by 1 base and J by 5 bases, with 5 bases of the junction left unmatched. Here the CDR3 DNA reads TGCGCCAGCAGCTTGAGCGGGAGTGTCAACAATGAGCAGTTCTTC. Protein product: CASSLSGSVNNEQFF.

The CDR3 DNA follows: TGTGCCAGCGCCTACGACCCTAGCGGGGGGCCCCGTCACAATGAGCAGTTCTTC. Protein sequence: CASAYDPSGGPRHNEQFF. The chain recombines TRBV2 with TRBJ2-1; TRBD2 matches 11 bases. V lost 8 bases, J lost 5 bases, and 17 bases stayed unmatched. The germline gives CDR1 SNHLY, CDR2 FYNNEI. This CDR3 region has 18 residues. Full variable domain (missing parts from reference TRBV2 and TRBJ2-1): EPEVTQTPSHQVTQMGQEVILRCVPISNHLYFYWYRQILGQKVEFLVSFYNNEISEKSEIFDDQFSVERPDGSNFTLKIRSTKLEDSAMYFCASAYDPSGGPRHNEQFFGPGTRLTVL.

The genes are TRBV5-1 and TRBJ2-5; D is undetermined. CDR1 and CDR2 from the germline V gene are SGHRS and YFSETQ. Deletions cut 0 bases from V and 1 base from J, with 4 bases between. The CDR3 is 13 residues long. This CDR3 is CASSLDFQETQYF. CDR3 sequence (DNA): TGCGCCAGCAGCTTGGACTTCCAAGAGACCCAGTACTTC. Together with reference TRBV5-1 and TRBJ2-5, the CDR3 gives the full variable domain: KAGVTQTPRYLIKTRGQQVTLSCSPISGHRSVSWYQQTPGQGLQFLFEYFSETQRNKGNFPGRFSGRQFSNSRSEMNVSTLELGDSALYLCASSLDFQETQYFGPGTRLLVL.

This clonotype occurred many times. This rearrangement joins TRBV5-1 to TRBJ1-5, with TRBD1 identical over 8 bases. Per germline, CDR1 SGHRS and CDR2 YFSETQ. The CDR3 extends over 14 amino acids. Trimming at V came to 3 bases and at J to 5 bases, leaving 4 bases not matched to a gene. CDR3 amino acids: CASSSDRADQPQHF. The CDR3 DNA reads as TGCGCCAGCAGCTCGGACAGGGCCGATCAGCCCCAGCATTTT.

The rearrangement uses TRBV12-3 or TRBV12-4 and TRBJ2-3; TRBD2 agrees at 7 bases. This CDR3 spans 16 amino acids. Trimming took 3 bases from V and 2 from J; bases not matched to a gene: 8. The CDR3: CASSLSGAPNTDTQYF. The CDR3 coding sequence is TGTGCCAGCAGTTTGAGCGGGGCCCCTAACACAGATACGCAGTATTTT.

This chain connects TRBV2 to TRBJ1-3; D ambiguous. Germline V lookup: CDR1 SNHLY, CDR2 FYNNEI. V was shortened by 7 bases and J by 4 bases, with 8 bases between the two germline ends. The CDR3 is made up of 12 amino acids. The CDR3 nucleotides are TGTGCCAGCACGGTCGGGGGAAACACCATATATTTT. As protein: CASTVGGNTIYF.

In this sample, this clonotype turned up many times. The chain has TRBV7-9 and TRBJ2-7; D unclear. The length of the CDR3 is 17 residues. Germline values: CDR1 SEHNR, CDR2 FQNEAQ (reference sequence). V was shortened by 2 bases and J by 1 base, with 18 bases between the two germline ends. The DNA of the CDR3 is TGTGCCAGCAGCTTACGAGGTGGGCCGGCGGAATCCTACGAGCAGTACTTC. As protein: CASSLRGGPAESYEQYF.

The sample holds a few counts of this clonotype. This chain links TRBV7-2 with TRBJ2-5; D is unresolved. Germline CDR1 SGHTA, CDR2 FQGNSA. This CDR3 comprises 11 residues. Trimming cost V 5 bases and J 6 bases, with 7 bases left between them. CDR3 sequence (DNA): TGTGCCAGCAGCACCGGTCAGACCCAGTACTTC. Translation: CASSTGQTQYF.

The sample holds many counts of this clonotype. The CDR3 DNA is TGCAGTGCCCTCAGGGGGGCTAGCAATCAGCCCCAGCATTTT. It is translated as CSALRGASNQPQHF. The chain combines TRBV20-1 with TRBJ1-5, with 7 bases identical to TRBD1. CDR3 length: 14 residues. With 6 bases clipped from V and 0 bases from J, the junction kept 5 bases outside the gene matches. CDR1 DFQATT and CDR2 SNEGSKA come from the germline V gene (reference sequence).

This clonotype was detected many times. The rearrangement links TRBV20-1 to TRBJ2-3, with 7 bases fitting TRBD2. The CDR3 contains 14 residues. Germline CDR1 DFQATT, CDR2 SNEGSKA (reference sequence). The junction had 8 bases not matched to a gene; V was cut back by 3 bases and J by 5 bases. DNA for the CDR3: TGCAGTGCTAGCGGGGGGACGGAGGGAGATACGCAGTATTTT. It is translated as CSASGGTEGDTQYF.

This clonotype was detected only a few times. The chain has TRBV2 and TRBJ1-5, with D tentatively TRBD1 (6 bases). The CDR3 has 12 amino acids. Germline lookup yields CDR1 SNHLY and CDR2 FYNNEI. Between the trimmed V and J ends, which lost 5 bases and 7 bases, there was a span of 9 bases. The CDR3 region is CASSLTGQPQHF. In DNA form, the CDR3 reads TGTGCCAGCAGTCTGACAGGACAGCCCCAGCATTTT.

This clonotype appeared many times. This chain uses TRBV29-1 with TRBJ1-2; weak D call: TRBD1 (5 bases). The germline V gene has CDR1 SQVTM and CDR2 ANQGSEA. V was clipped by 7 bases and J by 8 bases, with 17 bases between them. The CDR3 contains 12 residues. CDR3 nucleotides: TGCAGCGGGGGGAGTGGAGCCGGCGGCTACACCTTC. Translation gives CSGGSGAGGYTF.